This TCR beta chain was sequenced during a study of brain T cells in children with intractable seizures. Germline values: CDR1 SGHRS, CDR2 YFSETQ. The CDR3 covers 14 residues. The V gene end was trimmed by 6 bases and the J gene end by 1 base; junction bases not matched to a gene: 5. Sample time point: blood from clinic visit 5 months post-surgery; TSC patient then seizure free. Produced via immunoSEQ multiplex PCR; TCRdb's table is partial and in-frame only. This table has about 340,000 clones, roughly 93% appearing once. The receptor's source is a boy under two years old with tuberous sclerosis and intractable seizures. The rearrangement uses TRBV5-1 and TRBJ1-1, with TRBD1 matching over 8 bases. The specimen comprised peripheral blood, sampled 4 to 6 months after surgery. CDR3 loop: CASTETGANTEAFF. The CDR3 DNA reads TGCGCCAGCACCGAGACAGGGGCGAACACTGAAGCTTTCTTT.